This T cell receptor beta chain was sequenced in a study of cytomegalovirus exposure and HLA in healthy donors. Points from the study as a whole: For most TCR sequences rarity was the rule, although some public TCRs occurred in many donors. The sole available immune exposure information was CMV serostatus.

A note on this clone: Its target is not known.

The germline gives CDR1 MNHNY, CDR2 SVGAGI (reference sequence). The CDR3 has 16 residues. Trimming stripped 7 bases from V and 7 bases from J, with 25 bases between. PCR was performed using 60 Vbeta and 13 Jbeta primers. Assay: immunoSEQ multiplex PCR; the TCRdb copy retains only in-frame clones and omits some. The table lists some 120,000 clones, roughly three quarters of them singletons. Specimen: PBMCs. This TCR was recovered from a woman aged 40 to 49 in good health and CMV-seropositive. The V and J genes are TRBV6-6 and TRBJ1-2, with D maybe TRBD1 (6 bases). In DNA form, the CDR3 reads TGTGCCAGCACCTCCCCTACCGAGAACAGGGAAGGTGGCTACACCTTC. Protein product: CASTSPTENREGGYTF.